A selection of T cell receptor beta chains follows, all from one sample in a study of blood T cells in healthy people across ages. TCRdb re-derived calls from the 5' RACE reads in MiXCR, one entry per CDR3 protein. The sample records about 540,000 distinct CDR3 sequences, nearly 25% being singletons. The same sample was also studied in work on T cells of mothers and their children.

The sequenced sample consisted of blood. The receptor source for this set is a boy aged 5-17 years in good health. CDR3s include the opening cysteine and the closing phenylalanine or tryptophan. A D gene is named only where the DNA matches it firmly. For some rows the clone size is stated as once, few or many, or as a class when expanded; others skip it.

abundance	v_gene	j_gene	d_gene	CDR3nt	CDR3aa
few	TRBV4-3	TRBJ2-5	.	TGCGCCAGCAGCCAAGTCGGAGGAATTGAGACCCAGTACTTC	CASSQVGGIETQYF
.	TRBV7-6	TRBJ1-6	.	TGTGCCAGCAGCCCCGGGACCACGACACCCCTCCACTTT	CASSPGTTTPLHF
few	TRBV10-3	TRBJ1-2	.	TGTGCCATCACGGGGGCCATAAACTATGGCTACACCTTC	CAITGAINYGYTF
few	TRBV19	TRBJ1-1	.	TGTGCCAGTAGAATCACGGACACGCTGAACACTGAAGCTTTCTTT	CASRITDTLNTEAFF
.	TRBV5-1	TRBJ2-7	.	TGCGCCAGCAGTCCCGGGGAAGGTTTGTACGAGCAGTACTTC	CASSPGEGLYEQYF
.	TRBV28	TRBJ2-5	TRBD2	TGTGCCAGCACCACCGCTAGCGGGGACAAAGAGACCCAGTACTTC	CASTTASGDKETQYF
.	TRBV7-8	TRBJ1-6	.	TGTGCCAGCAGCGAAAGGAAGGGGGGGAGCTCCTATAATTCACCCCTCCACTTT	CASSERKGGSSYNSPLHF
.	TRBV28	TRBJ2-1	.	TGTGCCAGCAGTCCTAGCTGGAGATACAATGAGCAGTTCTTC	CASSPSWRYNEQFF
.	TRBV4-1	TRBJ2-7	TRBD2	TGCGCCAGCAGCCCTAACCGCGGGACTAGTTTCCACGAGCAGTACTTC	CASSPNRGTSFHEQYF
few	TRBV7-2	TRBJ1-5	.	TGTGCCAGCAGCTTAGCGCCGTGGCAGGGCAGGGGTCAGCCCCAGCATTTT	CASSLAPWQGRGQPQHF
.	TRBV7-2	TRBJ2-1	TRBD2	TGTGCCAGCAGCTTAGAAGGGACTAGCGGGAGATACTACAATGAGCAGTTCTTC	CASSLEGTSGRYYNEQFF
.	TRBV27	TRBJ2-5	.	TGTGCCAGCAGCTCAACTCACCGAGTGAGGGCAGAGACCCAGTACTTC	CASSSTHRVRAETQYF
.	TRBV20-1	TRBJ1-1	TRBD1	TGCAGTGCTGGGGGCAGGGGGAATAGGGCTGAAGCTTTCTTT	CSAGGRGNRAEAFF
.	TRBV4-3	TRBJ1-1	.	TGCGCCAGCAGCCAAGGATCAGGAGTGAACACTGGAGTTTTCTTT	CASSQGSGVNTGVFF
.	TRBV20-1	TRBJ2-7	.	TGCAGTGCTAGTGAACAGCCAATCTACGAGCAGTACTTC	CSASEQPIYEQYF
few	TRBV7-9	TRBJ2-5	TRBD2	TGTGCCAGCAGCTCGACTAGCGGGGGAGGAGAGACCCAGTACTTC	CASSSTSGGGETQYF
.	TRBV7-9	TRBJ1-6	.	TGTGCCAGCAGCCCTGGTAGCCCCTATAATTCACCCCTCCACTTT	CASSPGSPYNSPLHF
few	TRBV2	TRBJ1-1	.	TGTGCCAGCAGTGATGGGGGTTCAGGGGAAGCTTTCTTT	CASSDGGSGEAFF
.	TRBV5-6	TRBJ2-1	.	TGTGCCAGCAGCGTGTTCCCTTCTGAGCAGTTCTTC	CASSVFPSEQFF
few	TRBV5-1	TRBJ2-1	TRBD2	TGCGCCAGCAGCTTGGTTCTAGCGGGAGGGCCAATAATCAATGAGCAGTTCTTC	CASSLVLAGGPIINEQFF
.	TRBV4-3	TRBJ2-1	TRBD2	TGCGCCAGCAGCCAAGATCGAAGACTAGCGGGTTACAAGAACTCCTACAATGAGCAGTTCTTC	CASSQDRRLAGYKNSYNEQFF
.	TRBV4-1	TRBJ2-1	TRBD2	TGCGCCAGCAGCCTTAGCGGGAACAATGAGCAGTTCTTC	CASSLSGNNEQFF
.	TRBV28	TRBJ1-2	.	TGTGCCAGCAGTTTAAGGGACTCTAAGAAGGGGCAAAAATTGTTATATGGCTACACCTTC	CASSLRDSKKGQKLLYGYTF
few	TRBV13	TRBJ2-1	.	TGTGCCAGCAGTCGGTTGACCCGCTGGGATGAGCAGTTCTTC	CASSRLTRWDEQFF
few	TRBV12-3/TRBV12-4	TRBJ2-7	.	TGTGCCAGCAGTTTTGGGGGACCTTCCCTCTACGAGCAGTACTTC	CASSFGGPSLYEQYF
once	TRBV28	TRBJ2-3	.	TGTGCCAGCAGACCAAACTTCGTCGGGGCTTATAGAGATACGGAGTATTTT	CASRPNFVGAYRDTEYF